This TCR beta chain was found in a study of T cell changes during pregnancy in multiple sclerosis. This clone was counted between two and nine times. Germline CDR1 and CDR2: DFQATT and SNEGSKA (reference sequence). V was shortened by 5 bases and J by 7 bases, with 9 bases between the two germline ends. This CDR3 contains 11 residues. The method was immunoSEQ multiplex PCR; TCRdb's version includes in-frame clones alone and lacks a portion of them. The sample holds around 45,000 clones, around nine tenths seen once. Material: CD4+ T cells from peripheral blood mononuclear cells, obtained before pregnancy. The TCR comes from a female donor with multiple sclerosis, enrolled in a pregnancy study. The chain combines TRBV20-1 with TRBJ2-1; tentatively, D is TRBD2 (6 bases). CDR3 bases: TGCAGTGCTTCAGGGAGGAATGAGCAGTTCTTC. It translates to CSASGRNEQFF.